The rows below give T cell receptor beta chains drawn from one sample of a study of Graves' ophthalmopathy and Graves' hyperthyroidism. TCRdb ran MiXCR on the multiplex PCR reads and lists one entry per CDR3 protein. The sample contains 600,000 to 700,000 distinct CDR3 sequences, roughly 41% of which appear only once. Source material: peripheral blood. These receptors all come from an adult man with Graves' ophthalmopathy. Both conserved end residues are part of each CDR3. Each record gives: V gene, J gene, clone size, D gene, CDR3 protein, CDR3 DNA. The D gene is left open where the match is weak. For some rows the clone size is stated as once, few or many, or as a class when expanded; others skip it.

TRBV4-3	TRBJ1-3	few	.	CASSQGVSGNTIYF	TGCGCCAGCAGCCAAGGCGTCTCTGGAAACACCATATATTTT
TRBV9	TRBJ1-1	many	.	CASSVSGGAAEAFF	TGTGCCAGCAGCGTATCGGGGGGCGCGGCTGAAGCTTTCTTT
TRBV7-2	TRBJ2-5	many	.	CASSRNTGISQETQYF	TGTGCCAGCAGCCGAAATACAGGGATAAGCCAAGAGACCCAGTACTTC
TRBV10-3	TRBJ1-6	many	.	CAISESPGDNSPLHF	TGTGCCATCAGTGAGTCGCCGGGGGACAATTCACCCCTCCACTTT
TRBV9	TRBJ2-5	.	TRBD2	CASGGTSGGSYQETQYF	TGTGCCAGCGGGGGGACTAGCGGGGGGTCGTACCAAGAGACCCAGTACTTC
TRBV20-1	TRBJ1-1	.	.	CSARDEGLWTEAFF	TGCAGTGCTAGAGATGAGGGGCTTTGGACTGAAGCTTTCTTT
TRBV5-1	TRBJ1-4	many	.	CASSLGQNEKLFF	TGTGCCAGCAGCTTAGGTCAGAATGAAAAACTGTTTTTT
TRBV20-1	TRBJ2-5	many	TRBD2	CSARVLGLAGVFETQYF	TGCAGTGCTAGAGTGCTCGGACTAGCGGGAGTATTTGAGACCCAGTACTTC
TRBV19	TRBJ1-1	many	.	CASIDGRGPEAFF	TGTGCCAGTATAGACGGGCGGGGCCCTGAAGCTTTCTTT
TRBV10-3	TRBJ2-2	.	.	CASSYSSVFGPLDTGELFF	TGTGCCAGCAGTTACTCGAGCGTATTCGGACCGTTGGACACCGGGGAGCTGTTTTTT
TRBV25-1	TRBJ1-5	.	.	CASSGSGRDQPQHF	TGTGCCAGCAGTGGCTCAGGGAGGGATCAGCCCCAGCATTTT
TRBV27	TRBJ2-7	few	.	CASSLWERGRSSYEQYF	TGTGCCAGCAGTTTATGGGAGAGGGGCAGGAGCTCCTACGAGCAGTACTTC
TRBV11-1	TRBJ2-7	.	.	CASNKNSPDSYEQYF	TGTGCCAGCAATAAAAACTCCCCGGATTCCTACGAGCAGTACTTC
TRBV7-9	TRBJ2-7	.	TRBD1	CASSQDRDSSSYEQYF	TGTGCCAGCAGCCAAGACCGGGACAGTAGCTCCTACGAGCAGTACTTC
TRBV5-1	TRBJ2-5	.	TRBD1	CASIVQGAQETQYF	TGCGCCAGCATCGTACAGGGGGCACAAGAGACCCAGTACTTC
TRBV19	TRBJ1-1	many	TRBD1	CASRTGTALTEAFF	TGTGCCAGTAGGACCGGGACAGCACTCACTGAAGCTTTCTTT
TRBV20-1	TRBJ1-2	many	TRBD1	CSATPPGQPSEGYTF	TGCAGTGCCACGCCGCCGGGACAGCCTTCGGAGGGCTACACCTTC
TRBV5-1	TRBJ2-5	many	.	CASSSRTGLQETQYF	TGCGCCAGCAGCTCGCGAACAGGGCTTCAAGAGACCCAGTACTTC
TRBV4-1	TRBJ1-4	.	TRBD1	CASSRGGTGSATNEKLFF	TGCGCCAGCAGCCGGGGCGGGACAGGGTCAGCAACTAATGAAAAACTGTTTTTT
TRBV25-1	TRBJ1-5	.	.	CASSARGLLQPQHF	TGTGCCAGCAGTGCTAGAGGCCTCCTTCAGCCCCAGCATTTT
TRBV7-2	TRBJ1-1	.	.	CASSFRQVSNTEAFF	TGTGCCAGCAGCTTCCGACAGGTTTCCAACACTGAAGCTTTCTTT
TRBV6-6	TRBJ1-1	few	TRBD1	CASILGQGASTEAFF	TGTGCCAGCATCCTCGGACAGGGGGCGTCCACTGAAGCTTTCTTT
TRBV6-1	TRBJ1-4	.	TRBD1	CASSGTPGTGGEKLFF	TGTGCCAGCAGTGGGACCCCCGGGACAGGGGGCGAAAAACTGTTTTTT
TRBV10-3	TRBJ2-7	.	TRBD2	CAKAGGSYEQYF	TGTGCTAAGGCGGGAGGATCCTACGAGCAGTACTTC
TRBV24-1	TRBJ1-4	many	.	CATSERGGNEKLFF	TGTGCCACCAGTGAAAGGGGCGGGAATGAAAAACTGTTTTTT
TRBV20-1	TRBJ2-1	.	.	CSAQISYNEQFF	TGCAGTGCTCAGATCTCCTACAATGAGCAGTTCTTC
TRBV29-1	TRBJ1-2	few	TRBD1	CSVGQGARGYTF	TGCAGCGTTGGCCAGGGGGCGCGTGGCTACACCTTC
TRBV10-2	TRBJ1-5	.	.	CASSSSAAGNQPQHF	TGTGCCAGCAGCTCCTCGGCAGCGGGCAATCAGCCCCAGCATTTT
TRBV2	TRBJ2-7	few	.	CASSPAIRSSYEQYF	TGTGCCAGCTCACCGGCAATAAGGAGCTCCTACGAGCAGTACTTC
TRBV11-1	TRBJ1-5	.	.	CASSPDRPYQPQHF	TGTGCCAGCAGTCCCGACAGACCCTATCAGCCCCAGCATTTT
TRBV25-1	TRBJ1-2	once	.	CASFSMTGTSGYTF	TGTGCCAGCTTCTCCATGACGGGGACTAGCGGCTACACCTTC
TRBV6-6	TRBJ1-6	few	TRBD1	CASSAQTGGQSPLHF	TGTGCCAGCAGTGCCCAGACAGGGGGTCAGTCACCCCTCCACTTT
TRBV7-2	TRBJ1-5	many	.	CASSLRSGNQPQHF	TGTGCCAGCAGCTTACGATCAGGCAATCAGCCCCAGCATTTT
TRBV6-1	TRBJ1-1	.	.	CASGHGGRERDTEAFF	TGTGCCAGCGGCCATGGTGGCAGGGAAAGGGACACTGAAGCTTTCTTT
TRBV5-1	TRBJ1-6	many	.	CASSLDVVIRNSPLHF	TGCGCCAGCAGCTTGGATGTGGTAATTCGGAATTCACCCCTCCACTTT
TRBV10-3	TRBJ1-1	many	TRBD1	CATNKGALTEAFF	TGTGCCACGAATAAGGGGGCGCTTACTGAAGCTTTCTTT
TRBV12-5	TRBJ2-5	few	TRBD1	CASDQPGQGRETQYF	TGTGCTAGTGATCAGCCGGGACAGGGTAGGGAGACCCAGTACTTC
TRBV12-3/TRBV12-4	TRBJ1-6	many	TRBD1	CASSLLVRMGTGIPPLHF	TGTGCCAGCAGTTTATTGGTTCGTATGGGGACAGGGATTCCACCCCTCCACTTT
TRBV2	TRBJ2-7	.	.	CASSQLAAPYEQYF	TGTGCCAGCAGCCAACTAGCAGCCCCCTACGAGCAGTACTTC
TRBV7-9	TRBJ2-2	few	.	CASILEVEANTGELFF	TGTGCCAGCATCCTCGAGGTTGAGGCGAACACCGGGGAGCTGTTTTTT
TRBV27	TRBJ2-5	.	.	CASSKTGPQTQYF	TGTGCCAGCAGTAAGACAGGCCCGCAGACCCAGTACTTC
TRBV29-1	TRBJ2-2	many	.	CSVPKYDRYTGELFF	TGCAGCGTCCCCAAATATGACAGATACACCGGGGAGCTGTTTTTT
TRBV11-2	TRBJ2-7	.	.	CASSQDSTSPYEQYF	TGCGCCAGCAGCCAAGACTCCACTAGCCCCTACGAGCAGTACTTC
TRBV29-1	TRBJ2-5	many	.	CSVEGWTVQETQYF	TGCAGCGTTGAAGGATGGACAGTCCAAGAGACCCAGTACTTC
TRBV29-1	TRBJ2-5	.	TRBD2	CSVIGREGLNEQYF	TGCAGCGTCATCGGGCGGGAGGGCCTCAATGAGCAGTACTTC
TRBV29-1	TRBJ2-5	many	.	CSAGGFRSGKETQYF	TGCAGCGCCGGAGGGTTTCGTAGCGGAAAAGAGACCCAGTACTTC
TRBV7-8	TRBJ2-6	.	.	CASSLEAGINVLTF	TGTGCCAGCAGCTTAGAGGCAGGGATAAACGTCCTGACTTTC
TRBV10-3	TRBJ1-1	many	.	CAISDFPFGTKNTEAFF	TGTGCCATCAGTGACTTTCCATTTGGGACAAAGAACACTGAAGCTTTCTTT
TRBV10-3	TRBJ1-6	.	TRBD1	CAISEGPGQDSPLHF	TGTGCCATCAGTGAGGGGCCGGGACAGGATTCACCCCTCCACTTT
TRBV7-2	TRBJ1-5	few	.	CASSQDPTGSPQPQHF	TGTGCCAGCAGCCAAGATCCAACAGGGAGTCCTCAGCCCCAGCATTTT
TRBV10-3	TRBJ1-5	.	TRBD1	CAISESGSVTTGGDQPQHF	TGTGCCATCAGTGAGTCGGGCAGCGTTACAACAGGGGGGGACCAGCCCCAGCATTTT
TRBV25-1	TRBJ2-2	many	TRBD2	CASSLAGGPIGELFF	TGTGCCAGCAGCTTGGCGGGAGGGCCCATCGGGGAGCTGTTTTTT
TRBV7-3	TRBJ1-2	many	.	CASSLISGYGYTF	TGTGCCAGCAGCTTAATATCAGGTTATGGCTACACCTTC